The sequence of this T cell receptor beta chain was determined in a study of CD8+ T cells in alopecia areata. Whole-study results and caveats: One nonresponder makes the tie between baseline CD8+ expansion and response uncertain.

There are 15 residues in the CDR3. The germline V gene encodes CDR1 SQVTM and CDR2 ANQGSEA. V lost 1 base and J lost 3; bases outside the gene matches: 5. Treatment noted: oral pan-JAK inhibitor, 5-10 mg twice daily. A word on this clone: Its antigen is not identified.

Reverse transcribed after extraction, RNA yielded cDNA as the sequencing template. Method: immunoSEQ multiplex PCR; TCRdb's copy keeps in-frame clones and lacks some. The sample contains some 190,000 clones, about three fifths of which appear only once. The source material was CD4+ T cells sorted from blood, sampled at week 4, from a patient treated with tofacitinib. This receptor was obtained from a human donor with alopecia areata. V gene TRBV29-1 combines with J gene TRBJ2-7; the match to TRBD1 covers 11 bases. CDR3 sequence reads: CSVEGTGGADYEQYF. The CDR3 DNA is TGCAGCGTTGAAGGGACAGGGGGCGCGGACTACGAGCAGTACTTC.